These 27 T cell receptor beta chains came from one sample sequenced in a study of post-analysis software for immune sequencing data. Every TCR beta cDNA library bore unique molecular identifiers. Using its own MiXCR run on the PCR reads, TCRdb lists one record per CDR3 protein. The repertoire has roughly 800,000 distinct CDR3 sequences, roughly 27% of them found once; the top ten carry more than 0.55%. Study results and caveats: Five TRBV segments were significantly more frequent in patients than in controls. TRBV5-6, TRBV5-1 and TRBV20-1 were among these segments.

No antigen has been identified for these receptors. The sample was blood. The receptors derive from a girl between 5 and 17 years old with multiple sclerosis.

This clonotype has only one observation. The germline gene is not matched at one end of the junction; a read error may be the cause. J is TRBJ2-3 and V is TRBV6-1; possibly TRBD2 for D (5 bases). This CDR3 has 11 amino acids. Germline lookup yields CDR1 MNHNS and CDR2 SASEGT. The CDR3 here is CASSDSVTRYF. CDR3 bases: TGTGCCAGCAGTGATAGCGTGACGCGGTATTTT.

V gene TRBV5-1 combines with J gene TRBJ2-5; possible D gene TRBD2, 5 bases. V lost 4 bases, J lost 5 bases, and 24 bases lay in between. Germline assignment: CDR1 SGHRS and CDR2 YFSETQ. The CDR3 extends over 17 amino acids. This CDR3 reads CASSDNRFGRGGETQYF. The CDR3 DNA follows: TGCGCCAGCAGCGATAATCGATTCGGACGAGGCGGGGAGACCCAGTACTTC.

This sequence joins TRBV24-1 and TRBJ2-1; 10 bases match TRBD2. Germline values: CDR1 KGHDR, CDR2 SFDVKD. V lost 3 bases, J lost 9 bases, and 10 bases stayed unmatched. The CDR3 loop spans 16 amino acids. CDR3 sequence reads: CATSDPTSGVRLEQFF. DNA for the CDR3: TGTGCCACCAGTGATCCCACTAGCGGGGTAAGACTTGAGCAGTTCTTC.

This clonotype appeared many times. The rearrangement links TRBV7-2 to TRBJ1-2; D gene uncertain. CDR3 length: 13 amino acids. CDR1 is SGHTA and CDR2 is FQGNSA in the germline V gene. With 1 base removed from V and 8 bases from J, the gap between germline ends came to 11 bases. In DNA, the CDR3 is TGTGCCAGCAGCTTAGGTGTGGGTAACGGCTACACCTTC. As protein: CASSLGVGNGYTF.

The chain carries TRBV29-1 and TRBJ2-7; 15 bases match TRBD2. With 4 bases clipped from V and 1 base from J, the junction kept 5 bases outside the gene matches. CDR3 size: 16 residues. Germline V gene lookup returns CDR1 SQVTM and CDR2 ANQGSEA. CDR3 bases: TGCAGCGTTGTTGGGACTAGCGGGAGGCCATCCTACGAGCAGTACTTC. Protein sequence: CSVVGTSGRPSYEQYF.

Concerning this clonotype: This may be a read error, as it is one base from a much larger clone. J is TRBJ2-7 and V is TRBV7-2; D is unclear. The germline CDR1 and CDR2 sequences are SGHTA and FQGNSA. V dropped 5 bases and J dropped 3 bases, with 5 bases sitting between them. This CDR3 comprises 11 residues. The CDR3 sequence: CASSARYEQYF. The CDR3 DNA is TGTGCCAGCAGCGCCCGCTACGAGCAGTACTTC.

This clonotype was detected only once. A junction boundary mismatches the germline segment, possibly from a read error. The V and J genes are TRBV4-2 and TRBJ2-1, with D hard to call. Germline V gene sequence: CDR1 LGHNA, CDR2 YNFKEQ. This CDR3 is 17 amino acids long. The CDR3 region has the DNA TGTGCCAACAGCTCCAACCTTCGGTCCACGATCTACAATGAGCAGTTCTTC. Its protein is CANSSNLRSTIYNEQFF.

A note on this clonotype: One base away lies a much larger clone, so this may be a sequencing read error. This chain joins TRBV7-2 and TRBJ2-1, with unresolved D. The CDR3 extends over 12 amino acids. CDR1 and CDR2 from the germline V gene are SGHTA and FQGNSA. The ends were cut back, 8 bases at V and 10 bases at J, with 15 bases in the middle. CDR3 coding DNA: TGTGCCAGCGGCCGGAGCTCCTACGAGCAGTTCTTC. Protein product: CASGRSSYEQFF.

The chain couples TRBV11-2 to TRBJ2-7; 8 bases fit TRBD1. The J segment lost 3 bases and the V segment lost 1 base, leaving 8 bases of the junction unmatched. This CDR3 has 16 amino acids. Germline CDR1 and CDR2: SGHAT and FQNNGV. The CDR3 loop is CASSLVGTGYLYEQYF. Written as DNA, the CDR3 is TGTGCCAGCAGCTTAGTCGGGACAGGTTACCTCTACGAGCAGTACTTC. Complete variable domain (other parts from reference TRBV11-2 and TRBJ2-7): EAGVAQSPRYKIIEKRQSVAFWCNPISGHATLYWYQQILGQGPKLLIQFQNNGVVDDSQLPKDRFSAERLKGVDSTLKIQPAKLEDSAVYLCASSLVGTGYLYEQYFGPGTRLTVT.

The J gene is TRBJ1-2, the V gene TRBV5-5, with TRBD1 matching over 8 bases. The V gene's germline CDR1 is SGHKS and CDR2 YYEKEE (reference sequence). The CDR3 has 14 amino acids. The J segment lost 4 bases and the V segment lost 3 bases, leaving 5 bases of the junction unmatched. The chain's CDR3 is CASSSLGQGYGYTF. For the CDR3, the DNA is TGTGCCAGCAGCTCCCTTGGACAGGGCTATGGCTACACCTTC.

This rearrangement joins TRBV7-2 to TRBJ2-4; possibly TRBD2 for D (7 bases). Germline values: CDR1 SGHTA, CDR2 FQGNSA. V was cut by 1 base and J by 4 bases, with 11 bases left in between. This CDR3 contains 15 residues. CDR3 in DNA: TGTGCCAGCAGCTTAGACAGGGAGGGGAAAAACATTCAGTACTTC. Translation: CASSLDREGKNIQYF.

This clonotype appeared a few times. The rearrangement uses TRBV15 and TRBJ2-1; 14 bases are shared with TRBD2. The germline V gene encodes CDR1 LNHNV and CDR2 YYDKDF (reference sequence). The CDR3 is 14 amino acids. The J segment lost 10 bases and the V segment lost 6 bases, leaving 5 bases of the junction unmatched. CDR3 nucleotides: TGTGCCACCAGGGCGGGACTAGCGGGGGCCGAGCAGTTCTTC. Its translation is CATRAGLAGAEQFF.

This clonotype was observed a handful of times. This chain connects TRBV12-3 or TRBV12-4 to TRBJ2-2; D tentatively fits TRBD1 or TRBD2 (5 bases each). The CDR3 runs to 13 residues. V lost 9 bases and J lost 7, with 15 bases in between. In DNA, the CDR3 is TGTGCCAGTCAGGGCCGAGAGGGCGGGGAGCTGTTTTTT. Translated: CASQGREGGELFF.

This clonotype occurred a few times. The chain carries TRBV29-1 and TRBJ2-5; D is possibly TRBD2 (5 bases). V lost 0 bases, J lost 2 bases, and 19 bases lay in between. Germline V gives CDR1 SQVTM, CDR2 ANQGSEA. This CDR3 is 17 amino acids long. CDR3 sequence: CSVEEGSPGSLQETQYF. DNA of the CDR3: TGCAGCGTTGAAGAGGGTTCTCCGGGATCCCTACAAGAGACCCAGTACTTC.

Regarding this clonotype: Because the CDR3 is missing its conserved closing phenylalanine or tryptophan, this is likely a read error. The CDR3 DNA reads as TGCAGTGCTGGCGGGCAGCCACAAGAGACCCAGTACTGC. It encodes CSAGGQPQETQYC. V is TRBV20-1 and J is TRBJ2-5; a possible D gene is TRBD2 (5 bases). The germline gives CDR1 DFQATT, CDR2 SNEGSKA (reference sequence). Trimming stripped 5 bases from V and 2 bases from J, with 12 bases between. CDR3 size: 13 residues.

The chain joins TRBV5-1 to TRBJ2-2; TRBD2 aligns across 13 bases. This CDR3 is built from 17 residues. Germline V gene lookup returns CDR1 SGHRS and CDR2 YFSETQ. Trimming cost V 4 bases and J 7 bases; bases outside gene matches: 10. In nucleotides, the CDR3 is TGCGCCAGCAGCACCTGGACTAGCGGGAGTCTCGGCGGGGAGCTGTTTTTT. Translating it yields CASSTWTSGSLGGELFF.

This clonotype was seen more than once but under ten times. This rearrangement joins TRBV10-3 to TRBJ2-5; D might be TRBD1 (5 bases). This CDR3 contains 15 residues. Per germline, CDR1 ENHRY and CDR2 SYGVKD. Trimming removed 6 bases at V and 1 base at J, with 15 bases between. The CDR3 sequence: CAISKHQGPQETQYF. The DNA for the CDR3 is TGTGCCATCAGCAAGCATCAGGGCCCCCAAGAGACCCAGTACTTC.

The V call is TRBV20-1, the J call TRBJ2-1, with D perhaps TRBD1 or TRBD2 (5 bases each). The germline gives CDR1 DFQATT, CDR2 SNEGSKA (reference sequence). This CDR3 has 15 amino acids. Trimming pared 2 bases from V and 3 bases from J, leaving 14 bases between. In DNA form, the CDR3 reads TGCAGTGCTAGATCTCCAGGGAGAGACTACAATGAGCAGTTCTTC. Amino acid sequence: CSARSPGRDYNEQFF.

This clonotype appeared a few times. J is TRBJ2-7 and V is TRBV20-1; 7 positions match TRBD1. The CDR3 sequence is 13 residues long. CDR1 and CDR2 from the germline V gene are DFQATT and SNEGSKA (reference sequence). V was clipped by 6 bases and J by 2 bases; unmatched bases: 7. CDR3 loop: CSAKGQTAYEQYF. CDR3 coding DNA: TGCAGTGCCAAGGGACAGACCGCCTACGAGCAGTACTTC.

This clonotype occurred many times. The genes are TRBV6-6 and TRBJ2-5; D is possibly TRBD1 or TRBD2 (5 bases each). Trimming removed 5 bases from V and 4 bases from J, with 20 bases in between. CDR3 length: 16 amino acids. Germline V gene data show CDR1 as MNHNY and CDR2 as SVGAGI (reference sequence). CDR3 sequence reads: CASSLPVRGPRETQYF. The DNA of the CDR3 is TGTGCCAGCAGTCTACCGGTCCGGGGACCCCGAGAGACCCAGTACTTC.

This clonotype came up a few times. The J gene is TRBJ2-7, the V gene TRBV20-1, with 13 positions matching TRBD2. The germline V gene has CDR1 DFQATT and CDR2 SNEGSKA (reference sequence). The trim removed 6 bases at V and 2 bases at J, leaving 4 bases unmatched. The CDR3 is 14 amino acids. The CDR3 loop is CSAEGTSGTYEQYF. The CDR3 region has the DNA TGCAGTGCAGAAGGGACTAGCGGGACCTACGAGCAGTACTTC.

The V and J genes are TRBV7-8 and TRBJ1-1; D remains unclear. The CDR3 is made up of 17 amino acids. Trimming left V 0 bases short and J 0 bases short, with 14 bases between. Germline CDR1 reads SGHVS; CDR2 reads FQNEAQ. The CDR3: CASSLARPGWVNTEAFF. The CDR3 DNA is TGTGCCAGCAGCTTAGCCCGTCCGGGGTGGGTGAACACTGAAGCTTTCTTT.

The chain carries TRBV3-1 and TRBJ2-2, with D possibly being TRBD2 (6 bases). In germline, CDR1 is LGHDT, CDR2 YNNKEL (reference sequence). The CDR3 is 16 amino acids. V lost 1 base to trimming and J lost 3 bases, with 12 bases between them. As DNA, the CDR3 is TGTGCCAGCAGCCAAGGGGCGGGATTGGACACCGGGGAGCTGTTTTTT. Translated: CASSQGAGLDTGELFF.

The V call is TRBV20-1, the J call TRBJ2-5; D is undetermined. CDR3 length: 15 amino acids. Trimming took off 0 bases at V and 11 bases at J, with 22 bases between the two ends. The V gene's germline CDR1 is DFQATT and CDR2 SNEGSKA (reference sequence). CDR3 sequence reads: CSARDAAKANNEQYF. The CDR3 DNA follows: TGCAGTGCTAGAGATGCGGCTAAGGCTAATAATGAGCAGTACTTC.

Of note for this clonotype: One end of the junction varies from germline; a read error may be responsible. The gene calls are TRBV20-1 and TRBJ2-7; D perhaps matches TRBD2 (6 bases). The CDR3 has 13 residues. CDR1 is DFQATT, CDR2 SNEGSKA, per germline (reference sequence). The CDR3 DNA sequence: TGCGGTGCTAGAGATGGGAGGATCTACGAGCAGTACTTC. It codes for CGARDGRIYEQYF.

This rearrangement joins TRBV20-1 to TRBJ2-1; the D gene is possibly TRBD2 (6 bases). The J call is doubtful: the DNA matches TRBJ2-7 better. This CDR3 has 14 residues. The germline V gene encodes CDR1 DFQATT and CDR2 SNEGSKA (reference sequence). The CDR3 loop reads CSASSSVLYNEQYF. The CDR3 nucleotides are TGCAGTGCTAGTTCTAGCGTCCTTTACAATGAGCAGTACTTC.

This clonotype came up a few times. The chain is built from TRBV3-1 and TRBJ2-5; 8 nucleotides line up with TRBD1. The CDR3 covers 12 residues. The trim removed 8 bases at V and 5 bases at J, leaving 4 bases unmatched. CDR1 and CDR2 from the germline V gene are LGHDT and YNNKEL (reference sequence). CDR3 DNA sequence: TGTGCCAGCGGCCGGACAGGGGAGACCCAGTACTTC. It codes for CASGRTGETQYF.